A single sample is the source of the 5 T cell receptor beta chains below, sequenced in a study of T cell responses to AZD1222 COVID-19 vaccine. Assay used: immunoSEQ multiplex PCR; TCRdb lists only in-frame clones, some missing. This table has 100,000 to 150,000 clones, roughly 92% appearing once. This sample comprised peripheral blood, obtained 28 days after the second AZD1222 dose. These TCRs come from an adult who received the AZD1222 COVID-19 vaccine.

The V call is TRBV5-8, the J call TRBJ2-1, with 10 bases identical to TRBD2. The CDR3 totals 16 residues. The V gene's germline CDR1 is SGHTS and CDR2 YDEGEE. Trimming removed 8 bases from V and 4 bases from J; junction bases left unmatched: 12. The CDR3 spells CARDKTSGIYYNEQFF. The DNA of the CDR3 is TGTGCCAGGGATAAAACTAGCGGGATTTATTACAATGAGCAGTTCTTC.

This clone was seen a few times. This chain joins TRBV27 and TRBJ2-1; 9 bases align to TRBD2. V gave up 3 bases and J gave up 8 bases; unmatched junction bases: 5. CDR1 is MNHEY and CDR2 is SMNVEV in the germline V gene (reference sequence). The CDR3 consists of 14 residues. As DNA, the CDR3 is TGTGCCAGCAGTTTTCTTAGCGGGGGTGATGAGCAGTTCTTC. It encodes CASSFLSGGDEQFF.

The CDR3 protein is CASSLGHSNYGYTF. The DNA for the CDR3 is TGTGCCAGCAGCTTAGGACACTCTAACTATGGCTACACCTTC. The V gene is TRBV13, the J gene TRBJ1-2, with D uncertain. The V end was cut by 0 bases, the J end by 0 bases, with 5 bases between. This CDR3 has 14 residues. CDR1 and CDR2 (germline): PRHDT, FYEKMQ (reference sequence).

The DNA of the CDR3 is TGTGCCAGCAGCAGACAGGGGGCGAGGGTCTATGGCTACACCTTC. As protein: CASSRQGARVYGYTF. The rearrangement links TRBV6-2 or TRBV6-3 to TRBJ1-2; TRBD1 agrees at 10 bases. Germline CDR1 reads MNHEY; CDR2 reads SVGEGT. The V segment lost 6 bases and the J segment 4 bases; nucleotides outside the gene matches: 8. The CDR3 runs 15 residues.

The genes are TRBV11-2 and TRBJ2-3; TRBD1 might be the D (5 bases). Germline CDR1 and CDR2: SGHAT and FQNNGV. This CDR3 has 15 amino acids. Trimming took 3 bases from V and 0 from J, leaving 10 bases between them. Written as DNA, the CDR3 is TGTGCCAGCAGCTTCGACAGAATCAGCACAGATACGCAGTATTTT. This codes for CASSFDRISTDTQYF.